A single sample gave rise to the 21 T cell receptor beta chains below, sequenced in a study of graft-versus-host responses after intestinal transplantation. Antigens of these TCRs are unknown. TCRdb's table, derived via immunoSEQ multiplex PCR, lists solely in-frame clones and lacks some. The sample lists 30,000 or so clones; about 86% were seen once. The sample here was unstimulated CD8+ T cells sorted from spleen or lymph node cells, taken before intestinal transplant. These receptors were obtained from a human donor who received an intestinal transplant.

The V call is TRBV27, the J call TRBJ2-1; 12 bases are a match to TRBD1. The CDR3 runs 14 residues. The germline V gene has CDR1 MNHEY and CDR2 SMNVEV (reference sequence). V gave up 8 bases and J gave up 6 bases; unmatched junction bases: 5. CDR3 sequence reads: CASGTGGAGNEQFF. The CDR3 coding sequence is TGTGCCAGCGGGACAGGGGGCGCAGGCAATGAGCAGTTCTTC.

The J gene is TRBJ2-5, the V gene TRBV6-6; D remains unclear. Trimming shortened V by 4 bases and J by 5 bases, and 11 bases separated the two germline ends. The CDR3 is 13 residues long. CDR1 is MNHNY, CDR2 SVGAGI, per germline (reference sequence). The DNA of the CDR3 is TGTGCCAGCAGTTCTCTAGTTGTGGAGACCCAGTACTTC. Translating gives CASSSLVVETQYF.

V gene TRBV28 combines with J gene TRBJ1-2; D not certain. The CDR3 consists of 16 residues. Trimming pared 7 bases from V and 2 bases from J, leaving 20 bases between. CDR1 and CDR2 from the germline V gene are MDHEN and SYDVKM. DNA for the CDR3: TGTGCCAGCAACTTGGTGGGAGGCTCCTTGAACTATGGCTACACCTTC. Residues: CASNLVGGSLNYGYTF.

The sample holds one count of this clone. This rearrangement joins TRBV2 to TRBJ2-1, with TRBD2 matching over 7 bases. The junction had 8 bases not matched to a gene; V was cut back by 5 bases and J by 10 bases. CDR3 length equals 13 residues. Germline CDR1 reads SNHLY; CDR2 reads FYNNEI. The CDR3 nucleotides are TGTGCCAGCAGTACACTAGCGCTCGGGGAGCAGTTCTTC. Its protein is CASSTLALGEQFF. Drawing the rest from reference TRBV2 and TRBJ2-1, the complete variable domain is EPEVTQTPSHQVTQMGQEVILRCVPISNHLYFYWYRQILGQKVEFLVSFYNNEISEKSEIFDDQFSVERPDGSNFTLKIRSTKLEDSAMYFCASSTLALGEQFFGPGTRLTVL.

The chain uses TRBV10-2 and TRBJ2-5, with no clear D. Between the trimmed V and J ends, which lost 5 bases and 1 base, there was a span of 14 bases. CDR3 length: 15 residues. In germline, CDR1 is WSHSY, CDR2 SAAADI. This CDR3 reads CASSTVRAPQETQYF. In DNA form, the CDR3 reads TGCGCCAGCAGTACCGTGAGAGCGCCCCAAGAGACCCAGTACTTC.

This chain's CDR3 is CASRSGQGAGGAFF. The CDR3 region has the DNA TGTGCAAGTCGCTCTGGACAGGGGGCAGGTGGAGCTTTCTTT. The chain uses TRBV12-2 and TRBJ1-1; the table's D gene call, TRBD1, was not cross checked with the DNA. TRBV12-2 is deemed a pseudogene. This CDR3 is 14 amino acids long.

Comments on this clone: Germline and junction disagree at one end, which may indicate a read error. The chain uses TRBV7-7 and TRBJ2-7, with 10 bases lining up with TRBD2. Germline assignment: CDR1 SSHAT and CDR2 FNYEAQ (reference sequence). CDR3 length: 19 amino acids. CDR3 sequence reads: CASTRLRRGLAGAFYEQYF. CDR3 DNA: TGTGCTAGCACCCGCCTAAGACGGGGTCTAGCGGGAGCCTTCTACGAGCAGTACTTC.

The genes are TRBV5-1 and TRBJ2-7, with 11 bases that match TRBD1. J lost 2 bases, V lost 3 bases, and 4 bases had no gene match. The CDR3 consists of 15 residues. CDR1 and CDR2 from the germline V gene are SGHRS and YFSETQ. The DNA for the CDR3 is TGCGCCAGCAGCTCGGTGGGACAGGGGGCCTACGAGCAGTACTTC. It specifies CASSSVGQGAYEQYF.

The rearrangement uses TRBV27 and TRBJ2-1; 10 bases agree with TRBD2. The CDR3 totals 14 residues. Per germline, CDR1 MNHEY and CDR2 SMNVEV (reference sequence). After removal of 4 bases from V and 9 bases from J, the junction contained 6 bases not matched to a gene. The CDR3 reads CASSSLAGGGEQFF. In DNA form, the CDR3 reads TGTGCCAGCAGTTCCTTAGCGGGGGGTGGTGAGCAGTTCTTC.

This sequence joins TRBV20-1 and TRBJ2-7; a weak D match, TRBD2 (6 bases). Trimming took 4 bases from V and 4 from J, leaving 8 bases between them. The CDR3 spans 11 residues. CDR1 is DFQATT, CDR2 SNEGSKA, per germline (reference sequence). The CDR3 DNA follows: TGCAGTGCTACCGCGGGGTACGAGCAGTACTTC. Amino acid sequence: CSATAGYEQYF.

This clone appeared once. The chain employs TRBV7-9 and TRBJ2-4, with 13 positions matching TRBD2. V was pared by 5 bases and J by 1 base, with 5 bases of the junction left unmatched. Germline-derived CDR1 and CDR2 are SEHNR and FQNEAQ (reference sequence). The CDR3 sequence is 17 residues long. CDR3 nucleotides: TGTGCCAGCAGCCAACTAGCGGGGGGGCCGGCCAAAAACATTCAGTACTTC. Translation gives CASSQLAGGPAKNIQYF.

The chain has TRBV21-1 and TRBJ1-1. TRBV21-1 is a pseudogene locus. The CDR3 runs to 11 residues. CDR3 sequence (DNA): TGTGCCAGCAGCACCTGCACTGAAGCTTTCTTT. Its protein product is CASSTCTEAFF.

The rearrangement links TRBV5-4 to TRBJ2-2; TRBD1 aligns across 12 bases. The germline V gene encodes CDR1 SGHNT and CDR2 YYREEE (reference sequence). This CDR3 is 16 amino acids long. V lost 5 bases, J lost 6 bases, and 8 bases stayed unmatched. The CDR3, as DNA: TGTGCCAGCAGTCAAGGGACAGGGGGCGCGGCCGGGGAGCTGTTTTTT. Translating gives CASSQGTGGAAGELFF.

The CDR3 DNA reads TGCGCCAGCAGTCTACAGGATTATAGCAATCAGCCCCAGCATTTT. It codes for CASSLQDYSNQPQHF. The V call is TRBV4-1, the J call TRBJ1-5, with TRBD1 as a possible D gene (5 bases). This CDR3 region has 15 residues. V was pared by 6 bases and J by 0 bases, with 12 bases between. The germline gives CDR1 MGHRA, CDR2 YSYEKL.

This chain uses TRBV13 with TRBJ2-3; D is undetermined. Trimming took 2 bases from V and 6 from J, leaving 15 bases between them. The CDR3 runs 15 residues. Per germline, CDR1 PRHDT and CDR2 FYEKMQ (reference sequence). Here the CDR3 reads CASSLRPEAPDTQYF. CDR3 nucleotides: TGTGCCAGCAGCTTACGCCCCGAGGCCCCCGATACGCAGTATTTT.

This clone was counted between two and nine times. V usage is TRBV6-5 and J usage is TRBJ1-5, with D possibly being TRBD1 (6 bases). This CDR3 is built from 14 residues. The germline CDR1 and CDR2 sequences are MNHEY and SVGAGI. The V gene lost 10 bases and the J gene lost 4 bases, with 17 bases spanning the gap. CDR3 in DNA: TGTGCCACCTCGACAGGCCCTGGGAATCAGCCCCAGCATTTT. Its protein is CATSTGPGNQPQHF.

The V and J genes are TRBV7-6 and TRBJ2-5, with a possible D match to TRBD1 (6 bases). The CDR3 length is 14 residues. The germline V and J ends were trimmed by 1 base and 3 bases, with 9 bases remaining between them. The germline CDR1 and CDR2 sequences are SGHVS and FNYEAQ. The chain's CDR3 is CASSLGSGEETQYF. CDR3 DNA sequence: TGTGCCAGCAGCTTAGGTTCAGGGGAAGAGACCCAGTACTTC.

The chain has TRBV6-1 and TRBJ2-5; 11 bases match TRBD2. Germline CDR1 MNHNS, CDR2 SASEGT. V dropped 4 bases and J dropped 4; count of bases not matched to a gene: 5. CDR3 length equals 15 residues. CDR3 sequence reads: CASSGSGTSGETQYF. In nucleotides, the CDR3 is TGTGCCAGCAGTGGGTCCGGGACTAGCGGAGAGACCCAGTACTTC.

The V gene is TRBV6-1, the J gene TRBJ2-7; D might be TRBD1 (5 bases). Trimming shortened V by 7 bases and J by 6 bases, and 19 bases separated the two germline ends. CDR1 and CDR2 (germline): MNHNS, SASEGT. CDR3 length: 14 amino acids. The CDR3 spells CASIPGQGPSEQYF. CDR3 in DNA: TGTGCCAGCATACCCGGGCAGGGTCCCTCCGAGCAGTACTTC.

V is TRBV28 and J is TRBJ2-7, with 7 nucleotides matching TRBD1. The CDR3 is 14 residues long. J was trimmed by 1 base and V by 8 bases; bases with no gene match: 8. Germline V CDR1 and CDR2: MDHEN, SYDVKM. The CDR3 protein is CASGPTGMSYEQYF. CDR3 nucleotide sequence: TGTGCCAGCGGACCGACAGGGATGTCCTACGAGCAGTACTTC.

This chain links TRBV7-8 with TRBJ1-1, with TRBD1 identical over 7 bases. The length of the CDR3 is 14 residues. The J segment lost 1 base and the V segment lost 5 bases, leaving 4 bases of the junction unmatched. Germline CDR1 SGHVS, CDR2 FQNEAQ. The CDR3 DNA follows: TGTGCCAGCAGCGCGCGGGACAGGAACACTGAAGCTTTCTTT. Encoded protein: CASSARDRNTEAFF.